Below, 20 T cell receptor beta chains from the same sample are listed, as sequenced in a study of CD8+ T cells in alopecia areata. As the sequencing template, cDNA was produced by extracting RNA and reverse transcribing it. Measured with immunoSEQ multiplex PCR; TCRdb has only the in-frame clones, and not every one. Among some 170,000 clones listed, 58% were seen once. Specified treatment: oral pan-JAK inhibitor, 5-10 mg twice daily. This specimen was CD4+ T cells sorted from blood, taken at approximately week 56, from a patient treated with tofacitinib. The receptors come from a human donor with alopecia areata.

Notes on this clone: Other DNA sequences within the sample encode an identical CDR3. The J gene is TRBJ1-2, the V gene TRBV29-1; tentatively, D is TRBD1 (5 bases). Trimming pared 4 bases from V and 2 bases from J, leaving 8 bases between. Germline V gives CDR1 SQVTM, CDR2 ANQGSEA. The CDR3 extends over 12 amino acids. CDR3 protein: CSVGGLNYGYTF. The CDR3 region has the DNA TGCAGCGTTGGGGGACTGAACTATGGCTACACCTTC.

The chain uses TRBV29-1 and TRBJ1-1; D is perhaps TRBD1 (6 bases). V lost 7 bases and J 0 bases, leaving 12 bases between the germline ends. Per the germline V gene, CDR1 is SQVTM and CDR2 is ANQGSEA. This CDR3 is 13 amino acids long. CDR3 DNA sequence: TGCAGCGCTGGACAGTCCATGAACACTGAAGCTTTCTTT. The encoded protein is CSAGQSMNTEAFF.

The V gene is TRBV15, the J gene TRBJ2-2; D is unresolved. There are 10 residues in the CDR3. Germline lookup yields CDR1 LNHNV and CDR2 YYDKDF (reference sequence). With 11 bases removed from V and 3 bases from J, the gap between germline ends came to 4 bases. Written as DNA, the CDR3 is TGTGCCCCGTACACCGGGGAGCTGTTTTTT. Its protein product is CAPYTGELFF.

This clone was detected a few times. The genes are TRBV28 and TRBJ2-2; 10 bases map to TRBD2. CDR3 length: 16 residues. Trimming removed 6 bases from V and 4 bases from J; junction bases left unmatched: 8. Per the germline V gene, CDR1 is MDHEN and CDR2 is SYDVKM. The CDR3 reads CASSPLSGGRTGELFF. The CDR3 DNA sequence: TGTGCCAGCAGCCCCCTTAGCGGGGGGCGCACCGGGGAGCTGTTTTTT.

This clone appeared once. J is TRBJ1-3 and V is TRBV7-7; perhaps TRBD1 as D (5 bases). The length of the CDR3 is 16 residues. CDR1 is SSHAT, CDR2 FNYEAQ, per germline (reference sequence). As DNA, the CDR3 is TGTGCTAGCGGACCTGCGGGGGGTCCCCCTGGAAACACCATATATTTT. The encoded protein is CASGPAGGPPGNTIYF.

This clone was found once. The rearrangement links TRBV5-1 to TRBJ2-3; D might be TRBD1 (6 bases). Deletions cut 2 bases from V and 4 bases from J, with 11 bases between. This CDR3 has 14 amino acids. The germline V gene encodes CDR1 SGHRS and CDR2 YFSETQ. The CDR3 reads CASSLQGRADTQYF. DNA of the CDR3: TGCGCCAGCAGCTTACAGGGTAGGGCAGATACGCAGTATTTT.

The chain carries TRBV25-1 and TRBJ2-3, with 7 bases fitting TRBD1. Germline V gives CDR1 MGHDK, CDR2 SYGVNS. Trimming removed 7 bases from V and 3 bases from J; junction bases left unmatched: 4. This CDR3 is 13 amino acids long. CDR3 loop: CASTPQGTDTQYF. DNA of the CDR3: TGTGCCAGCACCCCACAGGGGACAGATACGCAGTATTTT.

The J gene is TRBJ2-3, the V gene TRBV5-6; unclear D gene. The CDR3 is 11 amino acids. V was trimmed by 2 bases and J by 10 bases, leaving 8 bases between them. Germline assignment: CDR1 SGHDT and CDR2 YYEEEE. The CDR3 DNA follows: TGTGCCAGCAGCTTCGATGAGTCGCAGTATTTT. The encoded protein is CASSFDESQYF.

This clone showed up just a few times. The chain carries TRBV29-1 and TRBJ1-1; D remains ambiguous. The CDR3 length is 13 residues. Trimming left V 2 bases short and J 2 bases short, with 9 bases between. Germline CDR1 and CDR2: SQVTM and ANQGSEA. CDR3 coding DNA: TGCAGCGTTGAAAAGGACCTTAACACTGAAGCTTTCTTT. This encodes CSVEKDLNTEAFF.

This chain joins TRBV30 and TRBJ1-5; a weak D match, TRBD1 (5 bases). Germline loops: CDR1 GTSNPN, CDR2 SVGIG (reference sequence). Trimming pared 5 bases from V and 3 bases from J, leaving 11 bases between. The length of the CDR3 is 13 residues. This CDR3 reads CAWGDGYNQPQHF. CDR3 DNA: TGTGCCTGGGGGGACGGCTACAATCAGCCCCAGCATTTT.

This clone has a handful of counts. The chain employs TRBV29-1 and TRBJ2-5; the D gene could be TRBD1 or TRBD2 (6 bases each). In germline, CDR1 is SQVTM, CDR2 ANQGSEA. V shed 6 bases and J shed 4 bases, with 12 bases lying between them. The CDR3 is 12 residues long. DNA for the CDR3: TGCAGCGTCATCAGGGGAGGAGAGACCCAGTACTTC. It translates to CSVIRGGETQYF.

In the case of this clone: Other DNA sequences in the sample encode the same CDR3. V usage is TRBV30 and J usage is TRBJ2-5, with D possibly being TRBD1 or TRBD2 (6 bases each). The CDR3 has 13 residues. Trimming removed 3 bases at V and 2 bases at J, with 10 bases between. Germline V gives CDR1 GTSNPN, CDR2 SVGIG (reference sequence). For the CDR3, the DNA is TGTGCCTGGAGCGGGGGCCTTCAAGAGACCCAGTACTTC. It translates to CAWSGGLQETQYF.

V is TRBV2 and J is TRBJ1-2, with D unresolved. V was trimmed by 4 bases and J by 4 bases, leaving 16 bases between them. The germline CDR1 and CDR2 sequences are SNHLY and FYNNEI. The CDR3 loop spans 15 amino acids. Here the CDR3 DNA reads TGTGCCAGCAGTGTTGGTCGATATAGTACCTATGGCTACACCTTC. It encodes CASSVGRYSTYGYTF.

The table lists this clone with many counts. The gene calls are TRBV25-1 and TRBJ2-5; D ambiguous. The length of the CDR3 is 14 residues. V gave up 8 bases and J gave up 0 bases, with 13 bases separating them. CDR1 MGHDK and CDR2 SYGVNS come from the germline V gene. CDR3 bases: TGTGCCAGCGGGGAATCACGGTACCAAGAGACCCAGTACTTC. Encoded protein: CASGESRYQETQYF.

The chain combines TRBV29-1 with TRBJ2-3; no firm D call. Germline lookup yields CDR1 SQVTM and CDR2 ANQGSEA. CDR3 length: 13 amino acids. V lost 2 bases and J lost 2, with 8 bases in between. The CDR3 DNA follows: TGCAGCGTTGAATATGACCACACAGATACGCAGTATTTT. Translation gives CSVEYDHTDTQYF.

The V and J genes are TRBV29-1 and TRBJ2-3, with D tentatively TRBD1 (6 bases). Germline lookup yields CDR1 SQVTM and CDR2 ANQGSEA. There are 13 residues in the CDR3. The ends were cut back, 4 bases at V and 1 base at J, with 9 bases in the middle. The CDR3 coding sequence is TGCAGCGTTGTGTCAGGGGGCACAGATACGCAGTATTTT. It is translated as CSVVSGGTDTQYF.

This chain uses TRBV29-1 with TRBJ2-7; D may be TRBD1 or TRBD2 (5 bases each). The V end lost 6 bases, the J end lost 2 bases, and 8 bases lay between the germline ends. The V gene's germline CDR1 is SQVTM and CDR2 ANQGSEA. The CDR3 is 11 residues long. The CDR3 here is CSVGTTYEQYF. In DNA, the CDR3 is TGCAGCGTGGGGACCACCTACGAGCAGTACTTC.

In DNA form, the CDR3 reads TGTGCCCAACAAGAACAGGGCTATGGCTACACCTTC. Its translation: CAQQEQGYGYTF. The rearrangement joins TRBV30 to TRBJ1-2; D possibly corresponds to TRBD1 (6 bases). Germline CDR1 reads GTSNPN; CDR2 reads SVGIG (reference sequence). The V gene lost 8 bases and the J gene lost 4 bases, with 14 bases spanning the gap. The CDR3 has 12 residues.

The J gene is TRBJ2-3, the V gene TRBV30; D is perhaps TRBD2 (6 bases). This CDR3 comprises 13 residues. Germline loops: CDR1 GTSNPN, CDR2 SVGIG (reference sequence). Trimming removed 4 bases at V and 1 base at J, with 9 bases between. CDR3 amino acids: CAWIGGGTDTQYF. The CDR3 coding sequence is TGTGCCTGGATAGGCGGGGGCACAGATACGCAGTATTTT.

V usage is TRBV6-1 and J usage is TRBJ2-3, with D perhaps matching TRBD1 (5 bases). The ends were cut back, 4 bases at V and 5 bases at J, with 10 bases in the middle. Germline V lookup: CDR1 MNHNS, CDR2 SASEGT. The CDR3 loop spans 13 amino acids. DNA of the CDR3: TGTGCCAGCAGTGGCAGGGCGCTAGATACGCAGTATTTT. As protein: CASSGRALDTQYF.